The subject of this entry is one T cell receptor (beta chain). The sample comes from a study of blood T cell repertoires in COVID-19. This table comes from immunoSEQ multiplex PCR, and its TCRdb copy is limited to in-frame clones, with some not included. Among a few hundred thousand clones listed, about 90% were seen once. The source of this sequence is a woman younger than 45 who had recovered from COVID-19. Sequencing was performed on PBMCs or T cells enriched from blood (not recorded which).

CDR3 bases: TGTGCCAGCAGTAAAACCGGGACACTCACTGAAGCTTTCTTT. Amino acids: CASSKTGTLTEAFF. V usage is TRBV6-5 and J usage is TRBJ1-1; D perhaps matches TRBD1 (6 bases). Trimming removed 5 bases at V and 4 bases at J, with 14 bases between. The CDR3 totals 14 residues. Germline V lookup: CDR1 MNHEY, CDR2 SVGAGI.